This T cell receptor (beta chain) originates from a study of T cell responses to AZD1222 COVID-19 vaccine. General study results and limits: The study sampled repertoires only after the peak T cell response. The CD4 TCRs associated with vaccination extended across spike and predominated at 160-218 and 743-854. Clonal diversity was possibly underestimated, and the donors were mostly white British, with more females.

With respect to this clone: Antigen: not known.

The CDR3 sequence is 16 residues long. The germline gives CDR1 MNHEY, CDR2 SMNVEV (reference sequence). After removal of 6 bases from V and 0 bases from J, the junction contained 8 bases not matched to a gene. TCRdb keeps only in-frame clones here, not all; method: immunoSEQ multiplex PCR. The sample yields over 130,000 clones, over 90% seen once. The source was peripheral blood, collected 28 days after the second AZD1222 dose. V gene TRBV27 combines with J gene TRBJ1-5; 7 positions agree with TRBD1. The receptor's source is an adult who received the AZD1222 COVID-19 vaccine. The CDR3 DNA follows: TGTGCCAGCAGCCCCCGACAGGGCTATAGCAATCAGCCCCAGCATTTT. Its translation is CASSPRQGYSNQPQHF.